This TCR beta chain was found in a study of blood T cell repertoires in COVID-19. On the study more broadly: Sites across the United States, Italy and Spain contributed samples from acute and convalescent COVID-19. PBMCs, B-cell-depleted T cells, or T cells provided the cDNA or gDNA that made up the material.

Source study methods: Amplification of reference gene primers provided the estimated nucleated cell counts. Data came from immunoSEQ multiplex PCR; TCRdb stores just in-frame clones and leaves some out. Clonal size and the V and J genes are those of that table, whereas D and trimming came from the DNA. The sample yields more than 150,000 clones, roughly 87% seen once. This CDR3 is 15 amino acids long. Trimming cost V 4 bases and J 8 bases; bases outside gene matches: 8. Germline CDR1 reads SGHDT; CDR2 reads YYEEEE. Participants had their cohort set by participant-reported clinical history. The TCR originated in a man aged 50-60 years who had recovered from COVID-19. Material: PBMCs or T cells enriched from blood (not recorded which). The rearrangement uses TRBV5-6 and TRBJ1-5, with 11 positions matching TRBD1. CDR3 DNA sequence: TGTGCCAGCAGCAAGGACAGGGGGCTTATAGAGCCCCAGCATTTT. Its protein is CASSKDRGLIEPQHF.